The sequence of this T cell receptor beta chain was determined in a study of T-cell reconstitution after alpha-beta-depleted transplantation in children. This clonotype was detected many times. Trimming removed 4 bases from V and 6 bases from J; junction bases left unmatched: 4. The CDR3 loop spans 13 amino acids. Germline V lookup: CDR1 SGHRS, CDR2 YFSETQ. Researchers prepared the TCRbeta library using unique molecular identifiers, the study reports. TCRdb re-called the PCR reads with MiXCR, one entry per CDR3 protein. The top ten clones hold 2% to 2.5% of a sample with around 360,000 distinct CDR3 sequences, approximately 10% of them seen once.

The chain has TRBV5-1 and TRBJ2-1, with 7 bases identical to TRBD1. This TCR came from a human donor who donated a stem cell graft to a child with acute lymphoblastic leukemia. Here the sequenced sample was PBMCs from the stem cell graft donor, taken from the stem cell graft. The CDR3 here is CASSTDRRNEQFF. The CDR3 bases are TGCGCCAGCAGCACGGACAGGCGCAATGAGCAGTTCTTC.